What follows is one TCR beta chain and its context. The record originates from a study of cytomegalovirus exposure and HLA in healthy donors. V lost 4 bases and J lost 0; bases outside the gene matches: 5. The germline V gene has CDR1 SGHDT and CDR2 YYEEEE. The CDR3 consists of 15 residues. Nominal health characterized the donors when sampled, though unrecorded immune exposures were likely. The PCR was carried out with 60 Vbeta primers and 13 Jbeta primers. Clones were read by immunoSEQ multiplex PCR, and TCRdb kept only the in-frame ones, dropping some. Here the sample spans tens of thousands of clones, roughly 80% being singletons.

This receptor was taken from a woman aged 35 to 49 in good health and CMV-seropositive. The specimen was PBMCs. The V and J genes are TRBV5-6 and TRBJ1-1; TRBD1 matches 8 bases. The CDR3 loop is CASSHDRGMNTEAFF. The CDR3 region has the DNA TGTGCCAGCAGCCATGACAGGGGCATGAACACTGAAGCTTTCTTT.